This T cell receptor (beta chain) derives from a study of blood T cell repertoires in COVID-19. This clone occurred a few times. V lost 6 bases to trimming and J lost 3 bases, with 8 bases between them. Germline CDR1 and CDR2: SNHLY and FYNNEI. The CDR3 extends over 12 amino acids. The repertoire was sequenced with immunoSEQ multiplex PCR; TCRdb's copy has only in-frame clones and lacks some. The sample has some 82,000 clones; 81% are singletons. The chain uses TRBV2 and TRBJ2-5; the D gene is possibly TRBD2 (5 bases). Sequencing was carried out using peripheral blood. This clonotype was sampled from a man older than 75 with acute or convalescent COVID-19. CDR3 sequence: CASRGDKETQYF. In nucleotides, the CDR3 is TGTGCCAGCAGGGGAGACAAAGAGACCCAGTACTTC.